A single sample is the source of the 19 T cell receptor beta chains below, sequenced in a study of OX40 agonist ivuxolimab in advanced cancers. Repertoires were generated with immunoSEQ multiplex PCR, while TCRdb's copy carries only in-frame clones and drops some. The table includes 60,000 or so clones, roughly 86% detected once. The sequencing here drew on CD4+ or CD8+ T cells sorted from blood, taken in a trial of the OX40 agonist ivuxolimab. The receptors derive from an adult with an advanced solid tumor such as melanoma, head and neck, liver or kidney cancer.

This clone came up once. The chain combines TRBV27 with TRBJ1-1, with D maybe TRBD1 (5 bases). The CDR3 has 13 amino acids. CDR1 is MNHEY, CDR2 SMNVEV, per germline (reference sequence). V was trimmed by 6 bases and J by 6 bases, leaving 14 bases between them. The CDR3 nucleotides are TGTGCCAGCAGCCCCATAGGGGCCGCTGAAGCTTTCTTT. Encoded protein: CASSPIGAAEAFF.

This chain joins TRBV13 and TRBJ1-1; D is perhaps TRBD1 (6 bases). Germline V gene lookup returns CDR1 PRHDT and CDR2 FYEKMQ (reference sequence). V was cut by 5 bases and J by 0 bases, with 10 bases left in between. This CDR3 is 14 amino acids long. CDR3 coding DNA: TGTGCCAGCAGCGCAGGGGCGGTGAACACTGAAGCTTTCTTT. Residues: CASSAGAVNTEAFF.

The gene calls are TRBV15 and TRBJ2-5; 8 nucleotides agree with TRBD1. V was clipped by 1 base and J by 4 bases; unmatched bases: 5. Germline V gene data show CDR1 as LNHNV and CDR2 as YYDKDF (reference sequence). The CDR3 is 15 residues long. The CDR3 nucleotides read TGTGCCACCAGCAGAGCCACAGGGGGTGGAGAGACCCAGTACTTC. It codes for CATSRATGGGETQYF.

V is TRBV28 and J is TRBJ2-7; D ambiguous. CDR3 length equals 17 residues. The V end was cut by 3 bases, the J end by 3 bases, with 21 bases between. The germline gives CDR1 MDHEN, CDR2 SYDVKM. The CDR3 here is CASSFEVLVNNNYEQYF. CDR3 coding DNA: TGTGCCAGCAGTTTCGAAGTGTTGGTTAACAATAACTACGAGCAGTACTTC. The complete variable domain, with remaining parts taken from reference TRBV28 and TRBJ2-7, reads DVKVTQSSRYLVKRTGEKVFLECVQDMDHENMFWYRQDPGLGLRLIYFSYDVKMKEKGDIPEGYSVSREKKERFSLILESASTNQTSMYLCASSFEVLVNNNYEQYFGPGTRLTVT.

This chain connects TRBV5-6 to TRBJ1-5, with 8 bases that match TRBD1. The CDR3 covers 15 residues. The V gene end was trimmed by 3 bases and the J gene end by 4 bases; junction bases not matched to a gene: 6. The germline V gene has CDR1 SGHDT and CDR2 YYEEEE. The chain's CDR3 is CASSWGTGVNQPQHF. The CDR3 nucleotides are TGTGCCAGCAGCTGGGGGACAGGTGTAAATCAGCCCCAGCATTTT.

The genes are TRBV7-9 and TRBJ2-3; D not certain. This CDR3 has 13 amino acids. Trimming took 3 bases from V and 5 from J, leaving 9 bases between them. The germline gives CDR1 SEHNR, CDR2 FQNEAQ (reference sequence). CDR3 amino acids: CASSFKGIDTQYF. As DNA, the CDR3 is TGTGCCAGCAGCTTTAAAGGAATAGATACGCAGTATTTT. The entire variable domain, with the rest obtained from reference TRBV7-9 and TRBJ2-3, is as follows: DTGVSQNPRHKITKRGQNVTFRCDPISEHNRLYWYRQTLGQGPEFLTYFQNEAQLEKSRLLSDRFSAERPKGSFSTLEIQRTEQGDSAMYLCASSFKGIDTQYFGPGTRLTVL.

The genes are TRBV7-9 and TRBJ1-5; D is uncertain. Trimming shortened V by 6 bases and J by 0 bases, and 12 bases separated the two germline ends. CDR3 length: 15 amino acids. Germline CDR1 and CDR2: SEHNR and FQNEAQ (reference sequence). The CDR3 is CASSGWEGSNQPQHF. The CDR3 DNA is TGTGCCAGCAGTGGCTGGGAGGGTAGCAATCAGCCCCAGCATTTT.

The rearrangement links TRBV5-6 to TRBJ2-3; no definite D call. This CDR3 is built from 17 residues. The V gene lost 2 bases and the J gene lost 2 bases, with 18 bases spanning the gap. Germline V lookup: CDR1 SGHDT, CDR2 YYEEEE. The CDR3 loop is CASSFATVQYTTDTQYF. Here the CDR3 DNA reads TGTGCCAGCAGCTTTGCGACCGTTCAGTATACCACAGATACGCAGTATTTT.

This chain uses TRBV5-5 with TRBJ1-2, with a possible D match to TRBD1 (5 bases). The V gene's germline CDR1 is SGHKS and CDR2 YYEKEE (reference sequence). CDR3 length: 16 residues. The V gene lost 2 bases and the J gene lost 4 bases, with 18 bases spanning the gap. As DNA, the CDR3 is TGTGCCAGCAGCTTAAGACAGACCAATTACCTCTATGGCTACACCTTC. It codes for CASSLRQTNYLYGYTF.

The chain has TRBV11-1 and TRBJ2-3; no clear D. Germline values: CDR1 SGHAT, CDR2 FQDESV (reference sequence). CDR3 size: 17 residues. The ends were cut back, 2 bases at V and 3 bases at J, with 18 bases in the middle. The CDR3 DNA reads TGTGCCAGCAGCTTAAATGGTTTGTATCGGCAGACAGATACGCAGTATTTT. This translates into CASSLNGLYRQTDTQYF.

The rearrangement uses TRBV4-3 and TRBJ2-1; 7 bases match TRBD1. Germline values: CDR1 LGHNA, CDR2 YSLEER. The CDR3 contains 20 residues. The V segment lost 0 bases and the J segment 0 bases; nucleotides outside the gene matches: 14. CDR3 region: CASSQDDARGSGFSYNEQFF. CDR3 DNA sequence: TGCGCCAGCAGCCAAGATGACGCCAGGGGGTCGGGATTCTCCTACAATGAGCAGTTCTTC.

On this clone: Other nucleotide sequences in the sample specify the same CDR3. This sequence joins TRBV27 and TRBJ1-2; 8 nucleotides match TRBD1. CDR3 size: 15 residues. J gave up 5 bases and V 5 bases, and 10 bases lay outside the gene matches. Germline assignment: CDR1 MNHEY and CDR2 SMNVEV (reference sequence). This chain's CDR3 is CASSLQSQGAYGYTF. In DNA, the CDR3 is TGTGCCAGCAGTCTACAATCTCAGGGGGCGTATGGCTACACCTTC.

The rearrangement uses TRBV29-1 and TRBJ2-3; D call uncertain. V was pared by 5 bases and J by 0 bases, with 6 bases between. Looked up from germline, CDR1 is SQVTM and CDR2 is ANQGSEA. The CDR3 is 12 amino acids. The CDR3 loop reads CSVTDSTDTQYF. In DNA form, the CDR3 reads TGCAGCGTTACGGACAGCACAGATACGCAGTATTTT.

The chain joins TRBV19 to TRBJ1-1; D gene ambiguous. CDR1 is LNHDA, CDR2 SQIVND, per germline (reference sequence). V gave up 5 bases and J gave up 1 base, with 14 bases separating them. The CDR3 contains 15 residues. The CDR3 loop reads CASSARRLRNTEAFF. CDR3 nucleotides: TGTGCCAGTAGTGCCCGCCGACTTCGGAACACTGAAGCTTTCTTT.

This chain connects TRBV7-3 to TRBJ2-2, with D perhaps matching TRBD1 (5 bases). The CDR3 length is 15 residues. V gave up 1 base and J gave up 3 bases, with 9 bases separating them. Germline CDR1 SGHTA, CDR2 FQGTGA. This chain's CDR3 is CASSLIGADTGELFF. Here the CDR3 DNA reads TGTGCCAGCAGCTTAATAGGGGCAGACACCGGGGAGCTGTTTTTT.

Comment on this clone: The conserved closing phenylalanine or tryptophan is absent in this CDR3, likely reflecting a read error. The chain links TRBV7-9 to TRBJ1-6; D unclear. Per the germline V gene, CDR1 is SEHNR and CDR2 is FQNEAQ (reference sequence). The V end was cut by 4 bases, the J end by 0 bases, with 13 bases between. The length of the CDR3 is 17 residues. The CDR3, as DNA: TGTGCCAGCAGCTCCCTGGCCGAGAGCTCCTATAATTCACCCCTCCACCTT. Protein product: CASSSLAESSYNSPLHL.

V and J are TRBV5-1 and TRBJ2-1, with D possibly matching TRBD1 (6 bases). Germline CDR1 and CDR2: SGHRS and YFSETQ. V lost 1 base and J lost 4, with 12 bases in between. The CDR3 spans 15 residues. The DNA for the CDR3 is TGCGCCAGCAGCTTGACAGGGAATGCTTACAATGAGCAGTTCTTC. Its translation is CASSLTGNAYNEQFF. Based on the CDR3 plus reference TRBV5-1 and TRBJ2-1, the full variable domain is KAGVTQTPRYLIKTRGQQVTLSCSPISGHRSVSWYQQTPGQGLQFLFEYFSETQRNKGNFPGRFSGRQFSNSRSEMNVSTLELGDSALYLCASSLTGNAYNEQFFGPGTRLTVL.

The gene calls are TRBV20-1 and TRBJ2-1; D ambiguous. CDR3 size: 8 residues. Trimming removed 7 bases from V and 9 bases from J, with 4 bases in between. Per the germline V gene, CDR1 is DFQATT and CDR2 is SNEGSKA (reference sequence). CDR3 sequence: CSVSEQFF. DNA for the CDR3: TGCAGTGTTAGTGAGCAGTTCTTC.

The chain employs TRBV27 and TRBJ2-7; TRBD1 is a possible D gene (5 bases). The CDR3 length is 14 residues. CDR1 is MNHEY and CDR2 is SMNVEV in the germline V gene (reference sequence). Trimming cost V 5 bases and J 1 base, with 12 bases left between them. CDR3 sequence: CASSAGLRSYEQYF. Written as DNA, the CDR3 is TGTGCCAGCAGTGCAGGGTTGAGATCCTACGAGCAGTACTTC.